This T cell receptor (beta chain) was identified during a study of OX40 agonist ivuxolimab in advanced cancers. On the study more broadly: The mean age was roughly 60 years, ranging from roughly 23 to 80, with over 70% of participants male. Prior therapy, whether anti-PD-1, anti-PD-L1 or anti-CTLA-4, was allowed, and 40% had some.

Concerning this clone: As yet, its antigen is unknown.

Enrollment shut out patients with autoimmune disease history or systemic immunosuppression. Points from the study as a whole: At 0.1 to 3.0 mg/kg, CD4+ and CD8+ blood T cells expanded clonally by week 6.

The germline CDR1 and CDR2 sequences are SGHVS and FNYEAQ. CDR3 length equals 13 residues. V shed 5 bases and J shed 9 bases, with 14 bases lying between them. Profiling relied on immunoSEQ multiplex PCR, and the TCRdb table lists in-frame clones only, not all of them. This sample has around 70,000 clones; approximately 83% occur once, and the top ten carry around 0.5%. This TCR was recovered from an adult with an advanced solid tumor such as melanoma, head and neck, liver or kidney cancer. The source was CD4+ or CD8+ T cells sorted from blood, collected in a trial of the OX40 agonist ivuxolimab. J is TRBJ2-1 and V is TRBV7-6; a possible D gene is TRBD2 (6 bases). The CDR3 sequence: CASSENQGGEQFF. The CDR3 nucleotides read TGTGCCAGCAGCGAAAATCAGGGAGGTGAGCAGTTCTTC. Full variable domain (missing parts from reference TRBV7-6 and TRBJ2-1): GAGVSQSPRYKVTKRGQDVALRCDPISGHVSLYWYRQALGQGPEFLTYFNYEAQQDKSGLPNDRFSAERPEGSISTLTIQRTEQRDSAMYRCASSENQGGEQFFGPGTRLTVL.